The 20 T cell receptor beta chains given below trace back to one sample, sequenced in a study of patients and donors after allogeneic stem cell transplantation. MiXCR was run by TCRdb on the RT-PCR reads, yielding one entry per CDR3 protein. Here the sample spans about 230,000 distinct CDR3 sequences, around 14% being singletons. The sample taken for sequencing was blood, either unsorted or a sorted T cell fraction (not recorded which). The receptors were sampled from a human donor who was either an allogeneic HSCT recipient or a stem cell or donor lymphocyte infusion donor (not recorded which). It is not recorded whose cells these are; they may come from a transplant donor.

V usage is TRBV5-6 and J usage is TRBJ2-7, with 7 bases fitting TRBD1. The CDR3 runs to 13 residues. V gave up 4 bases and J gave up 1 base; unmatched junction bases: 2. In germline, CDR1 is SGHDT, CDR2 YYEEEE. The CDR3 reads CASSADRSYEQYF. The CDR3 nucleotides read TGTGCCAGCAGCGCGGACAGGTCCTACGAGCAGTACTTC.

This clonotype was detected a few times. This chain's CDR3 is CASSREGPREQYF. CDR3 coding DNA: TGTGCCAGCAGCCGGGAGGGCCCTCGGGAGCAGTACTTC. The chain recombines TRBV4-2 with TRBJ2-7; TRBD2 matches at 7 bases. The CDR3 length is 13 residues. Germline CDR1 and CDR2: LGHNA and YNFKEQ. The V gene end was trimmed by 4 bases and the J gene end by 7 bases; junction bases not matched to a gene: 7.

CDR3 sequence: CSALNPGTDYNEQFF. CDR3 nucleotides: TGCAGTGCCCTGAACCCTGGGACGGACTACAATGAGCAGTTCTTC. V is TRBV20-1 and J is TRBJ2-1, with D possibly being TRBD1 or TRBD2 (5 bases each). Germline CDR1 is DFQATT and CDR2 is SNEGSKA (reference sequence). The length of the CDR3 is 15 residues. Trimming pared 6 bases from V and 3 bases from J, leaving 18 bases between.

This clonotype was detected only a few times. V usage is TRBV15 and J usage is TRBJ1-2; no reliable D call. The CDR3 sequence is 13 residues long. Looked up from germline, CDR1 is LNHNV and CDR2 is YYDKDF (reference sequence). V was cut by 0 bases and J by 5 bases, with 7 bases left in between. CDR3 DNA sequence: TGTGCCACCAGCAGAGATGAGCTGTATGGCTACACCTTC. Encoded protein: CATSRDELYGYTF.

There are a few counts of this clonotype. The rearrangement links TRBV7-3 to TRBJ2-7; D is ambiguous. Germline CDR1 is SGHTA and CDR2 is FQGTGA. CDR3 length: 13 amino acids. V was cut by 2 bases and J by 4 bases, with 9 bases left in between. CDR3 DNA sequence: TGTGCCAGCAGCTTAGAAGACGGTTACGAGCAGTACTTC. Its protein product is CASSLEDGYEQYF.

The chain couples TRBV7-3 to TRBJ2-5; D is undetermined. V was cut by 5 bases and J by 2 bases, with 18 bases left in between. Germline assignment: CDR1 SGHTA and CDR2 FQGTGA. The CDR3 has 16 amino acids. CDR3 bases: TGTGCCAGCAGCCCTGTGGGTAGGCAAGGACAAGAGACCCAGTACTTC. Its translation: CASSPVGRQGQETQYF. The complete variable domain, with remaining parts taken from reference TRBV7-3 and TRBJ2-5, reads GAGVSQTPSNKVTEKGKYVELRCDPISGHTALYWYRQSLGQGPEFLIYFQGTGAADDSGLPNDRFFAVRPEGSVSTLKIQRTERGDSAVYLCASSPVGRQGQETQYFGPGTRLLVL.

This clonotype was counted only a few times. V gene TRBV5-1 combines with J gene TRBJ2-5; 7 positions agree with TRBD2. The CDR3 runs to 14 residues. The J segment lost 3 bases and the V segment lost 3 bases, leaving 5 bases of the junction unmatched. Germline assignment: CDR1 SGHRS and CDR2 YFSETQ. Written as DNA, the CDR3 is TGCGCCAGCAGCTCGGGAGGCAGGGAAGAGACCCAGTACTTC. Translation gives CASSSGGREETQYF.

This chain joins TRBV30 and TRBJ2-2; D remains unclear. This CDR3 is 16 amino acids long. Trimming removed 1 base at V and 4 bases at J, with 16 bases between. Germline loops: CDR1 GTSNPN, CDR2 SVGIG (reference sequence). The CDR3 DNA follows: TGTGCCTGGAGTGCCAATCCTCGACTGTCCACCGGGGAGCTGTTTTTT. Its translation is CAWSANPRLSTGELFF.

The V call is TRBV27, the J call TRBJ2-7; TRBD2 might be the D (5 bases). This CDR3 spans 15 amino acids. V was trimmed by 5 bases and J by 2 bases, leaving 16 bases between them. Germline V CDR1 and CDR2: MNHEY, SMNVEV (reference sequence). The CDR3 DNA follows: TGTGCCAGCAGTACTGACTGGACTCAAACCTACGAGCAGTACTTC. This translates into CASSTDWTQTYEQYF.

This clonotype was observed many times. This chain connects TRBV12-3 or TRBV12-4 to TRBJ2-7; 7 bases agree with TRBD2. The CDR3 is 13 residues long. V was pared by 6 bases and J by 1 base, with 3 bases of the junction left unmatched. The CDR3 spells CASRLAASYEQYF. For the CDR3, the DNA is TGTGCCAGCAGGCTAGCGGCGTCCTACGAGCAGTACTTC.

V and J are TRBV4-3 and TRBJ2-2; no firm D call. Trimming cost V 0 bases and J 2 bases, with 10 bases left between them. The CDR3 loop spans 16 amino acids. The germline V gene encodes CDR1 LGHNA and CDR2 YSLEER. In DNA, the CDR3 is TGCGCCAGCAGCCAAGACCCGGCGGAAAACACCGGGGAGCTGTTTTTT. Protein sequence: CASSQDPAENTGELFF.

This clonotype has more than one count but fewer than ten. The rearrangement uses TRBV9 and TRBJ2-3, with D possibly matching TRBD1 (5 bases). Between the trimmed V and J ends, which lost 0 bases and 5 bases, there was a span of 10 bases. The CDR3 loop spans 14 amino acids. Germline V gene sequence: CDR1 SGDLS, CDR2 YYNGEE. The CDR3: CASSVGEGVDTQYF. CDR3 nucleotides: TGTGCCAGCAGCGTAGGAGAAGGGGTAGATACGCAGTATTTT.

The chain uses TRBV30 and TRBJ1-2; no definite D call. Trimming cost V 2 bases and J 2 bases, with 0 bases left between them. The CDR3 sequence is 10 residues long. Germline lookup yields CDR1 GTSNPN and CDR2 SVGIG (reference sequence). CDR3 bases: TGTGCCTGGAGTAACTATGGCTACACCTTC. Protein product: CAWSNYGYTF. Filled out from reference TRBV30 and TRBJ1-2, the complete variable domain reads SQTIHQWPATLVQPVGSPLSLECTVEGTSNPNLYWYRQAAGRGLQLLFYSVGIGQISSEVPQNLSASRPQDRQFILSSKKLLLSDSGFYLCAWSNYGYTFGSGTRLTVV.

This clonotype has ten or more counts. The rearrangement joins TRBV21-1 to TRBJ2-7; TRBD2 is taken as the D call from the table, unchecked against the DNA. TRBV21-1 is annotated as a pseudogene. This CDR3 has 16 residues. CDR3 in DNA: TGTGCCAGCAGCAAAGAGAGGCAGGGAGGTACCTACGAGCAGTACTTC. Translated, it gives CASSKERQGGTYEQYF.

This clonotype was observed at least ten times. The V call is TRBV12-3 or TRBV12-4, the J call TRBJ2-7; no clear D gene. The length of the CDR3 is 15 residues. V lost 1 base to trimming and J lost 0 bases, with 10 bases between them. The chain's CDR3 is CASSLDGTSSYEQYF. In nucleotides, the CDR3 is TGTGCCAGCAGTTTAGACGGCACGAGCTCCTACGAGCAGTACTTC.

The chain employs TRBV18 and TRBJ1-1; unclear D gene. This CDR3 is 17 amino acids long. The V gene lost 0 bases and the J gene lost 2 bases, with 16 bases spanning the gap. Per germline, CDR1 KGHSH and CDR2 LQKENI. Here the CDR3 reads CASSPPAEATYNTEAFF. Here the CDR3 DNA reads TGTGCCAGCTCACCACCGGCAGAAGCCACTTATAACACTGAAGCTTTCTTT.

This clonotype was detected ten times or more. The rearrangement uses TRBV5-1 and TRBJ2-1; TRBD1 is a possible D gene (6 bases). The CDR3 is 14 amino acids. V lost 3 bases and J 2 bases, leaving 9 bases between the germline ends. Looked up from germline, CDR1 is SGHRS and CDR2 is YFSETQ. Here the CDR3 reads CASSWGQTYNEQFF. Written as DNA, the CDR3 is TGCGCCAGCAGCTGGGGGCAGACCTACAATGAGCAGTTCTTC.

J is TRBJ1-2 and V is TRBV5-1; 8 bases are a match to TRBD1. Germline V lookup: CDR1 SGHRS, CDR2 YFSETQ. With V trimmed by 4 bases and J by 1 base, 6 bases remained unmatched. The length of the CDR3 is 15 residues. This CDR3 is CASSTGQGDNYGYTF. The CDR3 coding sequence is TGCGCCAGCAGCACCGGACAGGGAGATAACTATGGCTACACCTTC.

The rearrangement links TRBV30 to TRBJ2-5; D is uncertain. Germline CDR1 GTSNPN, CDR2 SVGIG (reference sequence). The CDR3 covers 12 residues. V was pared by 0 bases and J by 5 bases, with 7 bases between. CDR3 sequence: CAWSVVEETQYF. In nucleotides, the CDR3 is TGTGCCTGGAGTGTAGTGGAGGAGACCCAGTACTTC.

This clonotype was picked up one time. J is TRBJ1-1 and V is TRBV21-1; the table's D call TRBD1 went unverified against the DNA. TRBV21-1 constitutes a pseudogene. This CDR3 spans 13 amino acids. The CDR3 DNA is TGTGCCAGCAGCAAAGGGACAGGAGGTAAGGCTTTCTTT. Encoded protein: CASSKGTGGKAFF.